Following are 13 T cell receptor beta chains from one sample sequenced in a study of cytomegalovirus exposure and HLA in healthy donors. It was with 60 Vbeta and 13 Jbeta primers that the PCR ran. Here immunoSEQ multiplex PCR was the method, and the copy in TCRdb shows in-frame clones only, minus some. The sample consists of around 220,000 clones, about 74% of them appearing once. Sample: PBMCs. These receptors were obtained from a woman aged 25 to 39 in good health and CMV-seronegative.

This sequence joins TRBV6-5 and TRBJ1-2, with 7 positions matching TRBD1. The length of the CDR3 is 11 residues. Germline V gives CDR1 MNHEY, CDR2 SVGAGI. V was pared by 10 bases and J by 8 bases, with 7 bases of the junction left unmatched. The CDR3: CATRGPWGYTF. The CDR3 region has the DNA TGTGCCACAAGGGGGCCCTGGGGCTACACCTTC.

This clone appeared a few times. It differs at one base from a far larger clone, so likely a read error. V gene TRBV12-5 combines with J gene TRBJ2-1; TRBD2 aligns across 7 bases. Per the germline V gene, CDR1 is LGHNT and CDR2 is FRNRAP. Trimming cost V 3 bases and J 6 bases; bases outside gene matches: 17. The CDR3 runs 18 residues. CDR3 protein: CASGLPSPPGGYSNEQFF. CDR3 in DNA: TGTGCTAGTGGTTTACCCAGTCCCCCCGGGGGGTACTCCAATGAGCAGTTCTTC.

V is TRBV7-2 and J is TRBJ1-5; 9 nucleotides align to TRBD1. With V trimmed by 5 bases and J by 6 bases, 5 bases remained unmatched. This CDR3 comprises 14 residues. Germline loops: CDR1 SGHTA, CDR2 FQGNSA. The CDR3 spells CASSTRQGGQPQHF. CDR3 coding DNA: TGTGCCAGCAGCACGAGACAGGGGGGTCAGCCCCAGCATTTT.

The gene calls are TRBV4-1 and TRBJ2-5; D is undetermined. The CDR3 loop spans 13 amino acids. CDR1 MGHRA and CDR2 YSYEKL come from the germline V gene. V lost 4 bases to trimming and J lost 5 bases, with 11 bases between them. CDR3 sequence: CASSLLQMETQYF. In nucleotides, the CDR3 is TGCGCCAGCAGCCTTTTACAGATGGAGACCCAGTACTTC.

CDR3 sequence (DNA): TGTGCCAGCAGCTTAGAGTTCGGACTAGCCCCCGAGCAGTACTTC. Its translation is CASSLEFGLAPEQYF. This chain connects TRBV11-2 to TRBJ2-7; 8 bases map to TRBD2. Trimming cost V 0 bases and J 6 bases; bases outside gene matches: 7. CDR3 size: 15 residues. The germline gives CDR1 SGHAT, CDR2 FQNNGV.

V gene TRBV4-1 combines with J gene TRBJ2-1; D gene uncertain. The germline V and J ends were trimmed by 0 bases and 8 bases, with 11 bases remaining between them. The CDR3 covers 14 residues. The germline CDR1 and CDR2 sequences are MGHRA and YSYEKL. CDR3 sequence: CASSQDRVMHEQFF. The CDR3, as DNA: TGCGCCAGCAGCCAAGATCGAGTGATGCATGAGCAGTTCTTC.

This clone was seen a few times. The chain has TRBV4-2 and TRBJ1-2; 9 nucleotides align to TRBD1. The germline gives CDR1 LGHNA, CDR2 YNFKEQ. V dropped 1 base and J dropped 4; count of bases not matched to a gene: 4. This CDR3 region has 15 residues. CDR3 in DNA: TGTGCCAGCAGCCAAGGAGGGACAGGGCCCTATGGCTACACCTTC. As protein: CASSQGGTGPYGYTF.

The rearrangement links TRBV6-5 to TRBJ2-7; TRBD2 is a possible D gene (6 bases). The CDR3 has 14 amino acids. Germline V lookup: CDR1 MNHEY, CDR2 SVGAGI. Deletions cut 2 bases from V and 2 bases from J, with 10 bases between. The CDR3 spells CASSYRGGTYEQYF. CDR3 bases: TGTGCCAGCAGTTACCGGGGCGGGACCTACGAGCAGTACTTC.

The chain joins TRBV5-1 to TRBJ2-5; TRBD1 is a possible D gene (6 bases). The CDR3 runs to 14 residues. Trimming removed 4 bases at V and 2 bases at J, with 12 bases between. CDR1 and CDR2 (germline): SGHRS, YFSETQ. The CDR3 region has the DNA TGCGCCAGCAGCACACAGGGCGTACAAGAGACCCAGTACTTC. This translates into CASSTQGVQETQYF.

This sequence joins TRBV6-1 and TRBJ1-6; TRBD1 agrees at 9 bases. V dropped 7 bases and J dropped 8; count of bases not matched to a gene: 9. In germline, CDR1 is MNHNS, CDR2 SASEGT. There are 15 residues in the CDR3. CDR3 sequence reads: CASNPSGTGYSPLHF. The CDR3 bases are TGTGCCAGCAATCCTTCGGGGACAGGGTATTCACCCCTCCACTTT.

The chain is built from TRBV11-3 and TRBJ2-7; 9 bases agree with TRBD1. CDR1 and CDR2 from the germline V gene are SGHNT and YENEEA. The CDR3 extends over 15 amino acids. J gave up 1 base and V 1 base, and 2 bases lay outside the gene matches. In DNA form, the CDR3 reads TGTGCCAGCAGCTTAGCCGGGACAGGGTCCTACGAGCAGTACTTC. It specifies CASSLAGTGSYEQYF.

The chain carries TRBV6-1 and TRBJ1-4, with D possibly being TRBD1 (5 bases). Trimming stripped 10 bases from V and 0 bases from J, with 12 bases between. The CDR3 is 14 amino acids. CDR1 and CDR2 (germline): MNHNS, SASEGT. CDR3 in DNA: TGTGCCACCAAAGGGACTTCAACTAATGAAAAACTGTTTTTT. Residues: CATKGTSTNEKLFF.

CDR3 nucleotides: TGCGCCAGCAGCTTGGAGGACAAGGCCGACGAGCAGTACTTC. Encoded protein: CASSLEDKADEQYF. This chain uses TRBV5-1 with TRBJ2-5, with D maybe TRBD1 (5 bases). The J call may be faulty, since TRBJ2-7 better matches the DNA end. Germline V gene lookup returns CDR1 SGHRS and CDR2 YFSETQ. The CDR3 is 14 amino acids.